The 17 T cell receptor beta chains in this list originate from one sample, sequenced in a study of T cell responses to AZD1222 COVID-19 vaccine. Assay used: immunoSEQ multiplex PCR; TCRdb lists only in-frame clones, some missing. Found here are about 120,000 clones, around nine tenths of them singletons; the top ten hold 7.2%. The source was peripheral blood, collected on day 0 of AZD1222 vaccination. The receptors were sampled from an adult in good health.

The chain uses TRBV19 and TRBJ2-2; D is possibly TRBD1 (6 bases). Trimming left V 7 bases short and J 1 base short, with 16 bases between. Germline V lookup: CDR1 LNHDA, CDR2 SQIVND (reference sequence). The CDR3 consists of 16 residues. The CDR3 DNA reads TGTGCCAGTATTTCGAGGGGGAAGGGGAACACCGGGGAGCTGTTTTTT. Its protein product is CASISRGKGNTGELFF.

This chain links TRBV6-5 with TRBJ2-5; weak D call: TRBD1 (6 bases). The V end was cut by 10 bases, the J end by 2 bases, with 14 bases between. Germline CDR1 MNHEY, CDR2 SVGAGI. This CDR3 is built from 13 residues. The CDR3 is CATLPGHQETQYF. The CDR3 bases are TGTGCCACACTTCCGGGACATCAAGAGACCCAGTACTTC.

The chain links TRBV7-9 to TRBJ1-2; D gene ambiguous. The CDR3 extends over 15 amino acids. Germline CDR1 and CDR2: SEHNR and FQNEAQ (reference sequence). V gave up 7 bases and J gave up 0 bases, with 15 bases separating them. The CDR3 loop reads CASTPPGTTNYGYTF. CDR3 in DNA: TGTGCCAGCACCCCCCCAGGAACCACTAACTATGGCTACACCTTC.

The chain combines TRBV5-8 with TRBJ2-5, with D unresolved. This CDR3 has 13 amino acids. Trimming pared 0 bases from V and 2 bases from J, leaving 5 bases between. In germline, CDR1 is SGHTS, CDR2 YDEGEE. CDR3 amino acids: CASSLGSQETQYF. CDR3 nucleotides: TGTGCCAGCAGCTTGGGCTCTCAAGAGACCCAGTACTTC.

The chain links TRBV5-1 to TRBJ2-1; D may be TRBD2 (5 bases). CDR1 is SGHRS and CDR2 is YFSETQ in the germline V gene. The CDR3 covers 15 residues. Trimming stripped 3 bases from V and 0 bases from J, with 10 bases between. CDR3 DNA sequence: TGCGCCAGCAGCTCTAGCCATAGCTCCTACAATGAGCAGTTCTTC. This sequence encodes CASSSSHSSYNEQFF.

The chain recombines TRBV9 with TRBJ2-1; the match to TRBD2 covers 8 bases. The junction had 10 bases not matched to a gene; V was cut back by 6 bases and J by 2 bases. The CDR3 is made up of 16 amino acids. Germline CDR1 is SGDLS and CDR2 is YYNGEE. DNA for the CDR3: TGTGCCAGCACCTTTTTGCGGGAGGAAACCTACAATGAGCAGTTCTTC. Its translation is CASTFLREETYNEQFF.

The chain joins TRBV7-8 to TRBJ1-5; D is unclear. The germline gives CDR1 SGHVS, CDR2 FQNEAQ. V gave up 7 bases and J gave up 4 bases, with 20 bases separating them. CDR3 size: 16 residues. CDR3: CASNQYPGSANQPQHF. The DNA for the CDR3 is TGTGCCAGCAACCAATATCCGGGCAGCGCTAATCAGCCCCAGCATTTT.

The chain employs TRBV10-2 and TRBJ2-1, with D uncertain. In germline, CDR1 is WSHSY, CDR2 SAAADI. Trimming left V 4 bases short and J 5 bases short, with 6 bases between. This CDR3 contains 12 residues. For the CDR3, the DNA is TGCGCCAGCAGTGCCTACAACAATGAGCAGTTCTTC. The encoded protein is CASSAYNNEQFF.

The CDR3 bases are TGTGCCAGCAGCTTTCAAATACTAGCGGATACCTACGAGCAGTACTTC. It yields the protein CASSFQILADTYEQYF. The chain has TRBV7-3 and TRBJ2-7; 8 bases fit TRBD2. V shed 3 bases and J 2 bases; nucleotides not matched to a gene: 9. The germline V gene encodes CDR1 SGHTA and CDR2 FQGTGA. The CDR3 is 16 residues long.

The V gene is TRBV7-9, the J gene TRBJ2-1; 9 nucleotides align to TRBD1. The V segment lost 5 bases and the J segment 8 bases; nucleotides outside the gene matches: 10. The germline V gene encodes CDR1 SEHNR and CDR2 FQNEAQ (reference sequence). The CDR3 sequence is 15 residues long. CDR3 region: CASSPGTGTPDEQFF. In nucleotides, the CDR3 is TGTGCCAGCAGCCCCGGGACAGGGACCCCTGATGAGCAGTTCTTC. Based on the CDR3 plus reference TRBV7-9 and TRBJ2-1, the full variable domain is DTGVSQNPRHKITKRGQNVTFRCDPISEHNRLYWYRQTLGQGPEFLTYFQNEAQLEKSRLLSDRFSAERPKGSFSTLEIQRTEQGDSAMYLCASSPGTGTPDEQFFGPGTRLTVL.

The chain links TRBV28 to TRBJ2-5, with 12 bases aligning to TRBD1. In germline, CDR1 is MDHEN, CDR2 SYDVKM. This CDR3 region has 15 residues. V gave up 10 bases and J gave up 1 base; unmatched junction bases: 7. The CDR3 coding sequence is TGTGCCACCAACCGGGACAGGGGGCCCCAAGAGACCCAGTACTTC. This gives the protein CATNRDRGPQETQYF.

This chain uses TRBV27 with TRBJ1-5; 7 nucleotides align to TRBD1. The CDR3 loop spans 14 amino acids. The V segment lost 3 bases and the J segment 5 bases; nucleotides outside the gene matches: 4. CDR1 and CDR2 from the germline V gene are MNHEY and SMNVEV (reference sequence). CDR3 amino acids: CASSFRGKDQPQHF. For the CDR3, the DNA is TGTGCCAGCAGTTTCAGGGGGAAGGATCAGCCCCAGCATTTT.

The chain has TRBV28 and TRBJ1-5, with 9 positions matching TRBD1. The CDR3 length is 13 residues. V shed 6 bases and J 6 bases; nucleotides not matched to a gene: 3. Germline CDR1 reads MDHEN; CDR2 reads SYDVKM. The CDR3 reads CASSRDRVQPQHF. In nucleotides, the CDR3 is TGTGCCAGCAGCCGGGACAGGGTTCAGCCCCAGCATTTT.

This chain connects TRBV3-1 (or the pseudogene TRBV3-2) to TRBJ2-1, with TRBD2 matching 8 bases. The CDR3 covers 16 residues. J was trimmed by 3 bases and V by 4 bases; bases with no gene match: 8. CDR1 is LGHDT, CDR2 YNNKEL, per germline (reference sequence). This CDR3 reads CASSLRYSGIYNEQFF. The CDR3 DNA follows: TGTGCCAGCAGCCTAAGATATAGCGGGATCTACAATGAGCAGTTCTTC.

The J gene is TRBJ2-5, the V gene TRBV29-1; 7 nucleotides line up with TRBD1. After removal of 6 bases from V and 7 bases from J, the junction contained 8 bases not matched to a gene. Germline CDR1 SQVTM, CDR2 ANQGSEA. This CDR3 is built from 12 residues. The CDR3 bases are TGCAGCGTGGGACAGCCGCAGGGGACCCAGTACTTC. Translated, it gives CSVGQPQGTQYF.

The rearrangement links TRBV27 to TRBJ2-7; the match to TRBD1 covers 8 bases. Germline V gene lookup returns CDR1 MNHEY and CDR2 SMNVEV (reference sequence). The CDR3 totals 14 residues. The junction had 7 bases not matched to a gene; V was cut back by 6 bases and J by 3 bases. The CDR3 reads CASRGIGTGYEQYF. DNA for the CDR3: TGTGCCAGCAGGGGTATTGGGACAGGCTACGAGCAGTACTTC.

This sequence joins TRBV2 and TRBJ2-5; TRBD2 matches 7 bases. V lost 7 bases to trimming and J lost 4 bases; unmatched junction nucleotides: 12. The CDR3 is made up of 15 amino acids. Germline V lookup: CDR1 SNHLY, CDR2 FYNNEI. The CDR3 DNA sequence: TGTGCCAGCACCGAGGCGGGAGTCAGCCGAGAGACCCAGTACTTC. As protein: CASTEAGVSRETQYF.